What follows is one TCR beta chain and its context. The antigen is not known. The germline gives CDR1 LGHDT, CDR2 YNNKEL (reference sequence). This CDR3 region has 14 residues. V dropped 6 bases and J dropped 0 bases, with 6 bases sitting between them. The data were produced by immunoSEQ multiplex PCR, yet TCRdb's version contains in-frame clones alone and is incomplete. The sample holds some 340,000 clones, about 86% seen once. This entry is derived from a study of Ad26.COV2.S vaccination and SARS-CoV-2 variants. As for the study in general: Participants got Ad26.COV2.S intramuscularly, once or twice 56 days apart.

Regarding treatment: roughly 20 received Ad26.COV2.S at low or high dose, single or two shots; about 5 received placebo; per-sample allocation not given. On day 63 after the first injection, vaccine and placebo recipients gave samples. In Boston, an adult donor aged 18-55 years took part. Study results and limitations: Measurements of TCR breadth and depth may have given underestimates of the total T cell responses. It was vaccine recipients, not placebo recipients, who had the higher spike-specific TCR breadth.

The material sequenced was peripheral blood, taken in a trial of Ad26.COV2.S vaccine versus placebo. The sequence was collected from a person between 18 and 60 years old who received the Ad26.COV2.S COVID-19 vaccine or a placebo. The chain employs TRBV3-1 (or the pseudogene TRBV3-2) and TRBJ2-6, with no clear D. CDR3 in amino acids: CASRKGSGANVLTF. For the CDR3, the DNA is TGTGCCAGCAGAAAGGGCTCTGGGGCCAACGTCCTGACTTTC.